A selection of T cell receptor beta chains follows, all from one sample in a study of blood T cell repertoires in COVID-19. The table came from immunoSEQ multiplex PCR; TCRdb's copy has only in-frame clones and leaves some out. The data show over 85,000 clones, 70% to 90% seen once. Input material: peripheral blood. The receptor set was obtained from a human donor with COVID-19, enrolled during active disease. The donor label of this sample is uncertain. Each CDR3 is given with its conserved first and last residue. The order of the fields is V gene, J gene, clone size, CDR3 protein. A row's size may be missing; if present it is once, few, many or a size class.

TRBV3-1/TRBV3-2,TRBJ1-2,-,CASSQTGTSYGYTF
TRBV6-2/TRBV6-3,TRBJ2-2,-,CASSYSEALGVTGELFF
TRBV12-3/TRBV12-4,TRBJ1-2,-,CASSLLWRGGYTF
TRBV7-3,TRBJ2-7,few,CASALDGGNEQYF
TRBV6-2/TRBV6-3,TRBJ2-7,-,CASSYSPWGTGTYEQYF
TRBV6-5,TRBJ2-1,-,CATGRGRFYNEQFF
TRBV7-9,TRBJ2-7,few,CASSIKTYEQYF
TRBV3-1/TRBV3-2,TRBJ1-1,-,CASSHVGQGNTEAFF
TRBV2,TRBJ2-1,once,CAGCRTSYNEQFF
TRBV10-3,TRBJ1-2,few,CAISDDKLLGYTF
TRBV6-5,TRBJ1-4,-,CASSRAGVTNEKLFF
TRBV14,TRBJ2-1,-,CASSQLDAPLSNEQFF
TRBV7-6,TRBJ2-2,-,CASSWQVGNTGELFF
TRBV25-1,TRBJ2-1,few,CASAPGSPSSYNEQFF
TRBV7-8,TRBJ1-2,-,CASSLGQGEDGYTF
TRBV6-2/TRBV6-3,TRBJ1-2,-,CASSQPGQMTGYTF
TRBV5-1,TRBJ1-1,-,CASSERTEGNTEAFF
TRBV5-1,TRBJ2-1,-,CASSLVGGAPYNEQFF
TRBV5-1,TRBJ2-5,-,CASSWGEVLETQYF
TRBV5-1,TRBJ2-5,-,CASSLSGQGETQYF
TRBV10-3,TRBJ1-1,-,CAISESGQGNTEAFF
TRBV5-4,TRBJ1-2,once,CASSPGEGTIYGYTF
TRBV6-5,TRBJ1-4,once,CASSSETATNEKLFF
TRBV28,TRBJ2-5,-,CASKTQETQYF
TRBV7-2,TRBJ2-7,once,CASSPGRFGGEQYF